Listed here are 27 T cell receptor beta chains from one sample, sequenced in a study of T-cell reconstitution after alpha-beta-depleted transplantation in children. During its preparation, the TCRbeta library received unique molecular identifiers. TCRdb re-derived calls from the PCR reads in MiXCR, one entry per CDR3 protein. The data show around 200,000 distinct CDR3 sequences, 8% to 10% seen once. Sequenced material: PBMCs from the stem cell graft donor, taken from the stem cell graft. The source is a human donor who donated a stem cell graft to a child with acute lymphoblastic leukemia.

A few counts support this clonotype. V is TRBV12-3 or TRBV12-4 and J is TRBJ1-5, with TRBD1 identical over 7 bases. The CDR3 is made up of 13 amino acids. V lost 6 bases to trimming and J lost 4 bases; unmatched junction nucleotides: 3. CDR3 sequence: CASRRGRNQPQHF. The DNA of the CDR3 is TGTGCCAGCAGGAGGGGGCGGAATCAGCCCCAGCATTTT.

This clonotype was seen a few times. J is TRBJ2-1 and V is TRBV12-3 or TRBV12-4; 9 positions match TRBD2. The length of the CDR3 is 17 residues. J gave up 3 bases and V 5 bases, and 11 bases lay outside the gene matches. CDR3 DNA: TGTGCCAGCAGTGTCTGGCGGGGGGGCCTTAACTACAATGAGCAGTTCTTC. Translating gives CASSVWRGGLNYNEQFF.

This chain uses TRBV5-1 with TRBJ2-1, with TRBD1 as a possible D gene (6 bases). There are 17 residues in the CDR3. From germline, CDR1 is SGHRS and CDR2 YFSETQ. Deletions cut 4 bases from V and 4 bases from J, with 21 bases between. The CDR3 here is CASSRPTGHLQYNEQFF. As DNA, the CDR3 is TGCGCCAGCAGCCGGCCAACAGGGCACCTACAATACAATGAGCAGTTCTTC.

V usage is TRBV5-1 and J usage is TRBJ2-7, with D perhaps TRBD1 or TRBD2 (5 bases each). The CDR3 spans 16 residues. Per germline, CDR1 SGHRS and CDR2 YFSETQ. V was pared by 2 bases and J by 4 bases, with 19 bases between. The DNA for the CDR3 is TGCGCCAGCAGCTTCCGCACGGGACGGATGTTTTACGAGCAGTACTTC. As protein: CASSFRTGRMFYEQYF. The full variable domain, completed using reference TRBV5-1 and TRBJ2-7, is KAGVTQTPRYLIKTRGQQVTLSCSPISGHRSVSWYQQTPGQGLQFLFEYFSETQRNKGNFPGRFSGRQFSNSRSEMNVSTLELGDSALYLCASSFRTGRMFYEQYFGPGTRLTVT.

The genes are TRBV12-3 or TRBV12-4 and TRBJ2-2, with TRBD2 identical over 16 bases. The CDR3 consists of 19 residues. J gave up 4 bases and V 6 bases, and 11 bases lay outside the gene matches. The CDR3 bases are TGTGCCAGCAGGACCCTGGGACTAGCGGGGGGGCCTGGCACCGGGGAGCTGTTTTTT. It codes for CASRTLGLAGGPGTGELFF.

This clonotype occurred many times. The chain carries TRBV12-3 or TRBV12-4 and TRBJ2-3; D is perhaps TRBD2 (5 bases). V shed 7 bases and J shed 1 base, with 6 bases lying between them. There are 12 residues in the CDR3. CDR3 nucleotides: TGTGCCAGCACGAGGGGCACAGATACGCAGTATTTT. It specifies CASTRGTDTQYF.

This clonotype was observed many times. The CDR3 is CASSLEEIRGEQYF. The CDR3 DNA is TGTGCCAGCAGCTTAGAGGAGATTAGGGGCGAGCAGTACTTC. The gene calls are TRBV7-2 and TRBJ2-7; D may be TRBD1 (5 bases). Deletions cut 1 base from V and 6 bases from J, with 13 bases between. The CDR3 length is 14 residues. Germline CDR1 reads SGHTA; CDR2 reads FQGNSA.

This clonotype has at least ten counts. This chain joins TRBV5-5 and TRBJ2-7, with D tentatively TRBD1 (6 bases). The CDR3 is 14 residues long. Germline CDR1 reads SGHKS; CDR2 reads YYEKEE (reference sequence). The V and J ends lost 2 bases and 2 bases respectively, with 11 bases between them. The CDR3 coding sequence is TGTGCCAGCAGCTTCTGGGACACCACCTACGAGCAGTACTTC. It codes for CASSFWDTTYEQYF.

The chain is built from TRBV12-3 or TRBV12-4 and TRBJ1-2; no clear D gene. CDR3 length: 10 residues. Trimming took 6 bases from V and 7 from J, leaving 6 bases between them. The CDR3 sequence: CASSSRGYTF. DNA for the CDR3: TGTGCCAGCAGCTCACGTGGCTACACCTTC.

This clonotype occurred many times. The rearrangement joins TRBV6-5 to TRBJ2-1, with no clear D. The length of the CDR3 is 16 residues. CDR1 is MNHEY, CDR2 SVGAGI, per germline. The V and J ends lost 0 bases and 0 bases respectively, with 9 bases between them. The CDR3 sequence: CASSYSPAASYNEQFF. The CDR3 nucleotides are TGTGCCAGCAGTTACTCACCGGCGGCCTCCTACAATGAGCAGTTCTTC.

This clonotype has only a few counts. V and J are TRBV7-9 and TRBJ1-1; D remains ambiguous. This CDR3 comprises 13 residues. Trimming removed 5 bases at V and 1 base at J, with 8 bases between. From germline, CDR1 is SEHNR and CDR2 FQNEAQ (reference sequence). Here the CDR3 DNA reads TGTGCCAGCAGCCTACCTCAGAACACTGAAGCTTTCTTT. Its translation is CASSLPQNTEAFF.

This chain connects TRBV6-5 to TRBJ2-7; D is unclear. The ends were cut back, 0 bases at V and 6 bases at J, with 15 bases in the middle. The CDR3 is 15 residues long. The germline CDR1 and CDR2 sequences are MNHEY and SVGAGI. The DNA of the CDR3 is TGTGCCAGCAGTTACTCGTTCCGGTCGAGAAGCGAGCAGTACTTC. This sequence encodes CASSYSFRSRSEQYF.

For this clonotype: A read error may produce the germline difference seen at one junction end. The rearrangement links TRBV6-6 to TRBJ2-3; D uncertain. This CDR3 has 13 amino acids. The germline gives CDR1 MNHNY, CDR2 SVGAGI (reference sequence). The CDR3 DNA follows: TGTGCCAGCACCAAACGTCGGCCGGATAAGCAGTATTTT. Its protein product is CASTKRRPDKQYF.

The chain employs TRBV29-1 and TRBJ1-2, with D hard to call. Trimming took 2 bases from V and 0 from J, leaving 13 bases between them. Germline CDR1 reads SQVTM; CDR2 reads ANQGSEA. This CDR3 comprises 15 residues. The CDR3 DNA reads as TGCAGCGTTGAATTAGGCCGCCCGCCTAACTATGGCTACACCTTC. Translated, it gives CSVELGRPPNYGYTF.

This clonotype was seen a handful of times. The chain couples TRBV11-2 to TRBJ2-7, with TRBD2 as a possible D gene (6 bases). V lost 0 bases, J lost 3 bases, and 12 bases lay in between. This CDR3 has 15 residues. CDR1 SGHAT and CDR2 FQNNGV come from the germline V gene. DNA of the CDR3: TGTGCCAGCAGCTTAGACCCGGGGGAGTTCTACGAGCAGTACTTC. It specifies CASSLDPGEFYEQYF.

This clonotype was detected a few times. The chain employs TRBV5-1 and TRBJ1-5; possibly TRBD1 for D (5 bases). Germline-derived CDR1 and CDR2 are SGHRS and YFSETQ. The germline V and J ends were trimmed by 6 bases and 2 bases, with 12 bases remaining between them. The CDR3 length is 14 residues. The CDR3 coding sequence is TGCGCCAGCAAGGCAGGGACGGGCAATCAGCCCCAGCATTTT. Encoded protein: CASKAGTGNQPQHF.

This clonotype has just a few counts. The chain links TRBV3-1 to TRBJ1-2; D is possibly TRBD1 (6 bases). The CDR3 is 15 amino acids. Germline V gives CDR1 LGHDT, CDR2 YNNKEL (reference sequence). With 1 base removed from V and 8 bases from J, the gap between germline ends came to 17 bases. In DNA form, the CDR3 reads TGTGCCAGCAGCCAAGTTCAACGGGGGGCAGGGGGCTACACCTTC. Its translation is CASSQVQRGAGGYTF.

This clonotype was seen a few times. The V gene is TRBV7-2, the J gene TRBJ2-3; D ambiguous. V was cut by 3 bases and J by 0 bases, with 10 bases left in between. In germline, CDR1 is SGHTA, CDR2 FQGNSA. The CDR3 runs to 15 residues. The CDR3: CASSFGVTSTDTQYF. The CDR3 DNA is TGTGCCAGCAGCTTCGGTGTGACTAGCACAGATACGCAGTATTTT.

In nucleotides, the CDR3 is TGCAGTGCTAGAGATGACGGGCGGGGACGCGGCAAAAACATTCAGTACTTC. Translating gives CSARDDGRGRGKNIQYF. The chain employs TRBV20-1 and TRBJ2-4; TRBD2 is a possible D gene (6 bases). Trimming pared 0 bases from V and 3 bases from J, leaving 18 bases between. Germline CDR1 DFQATT, CDR2 SNEGSKA (reference sequence). The CDR3 runs 17 residues.

V usage is TRBV12-3 or TRBV12-4 and J usage is TRBJ2-2; the D is unclear. CDR3 length equals 14 residues. Trimming pared 5 bases from V and 4 bases from J, leaving 11 bases between. For the CDR3, the DNA is TGTGCCAGCAGTCGACAAGTGAGCACCGGGGAGCTGTTTTTT. Residues: CASSRQVSTGELFF.

The chain combines TRBV4-2 with TRBJ2-2; tentative D call: TRBD1 (5 bases). The V gene lost 0 bases and the J gene lost 6 bases, with 8 bases spanning the gap. From germline, CDR1 is LGHNA and CDR2 YNFKEQ. CDR3 length: 14 amino acids. This CDR3 is CASSQDVGAGELFF. CDR3 DNA sequence: TGTGCCAGCAGCCAAGATGTAGGGGCCGGGGAGCTGTTTTTT.

The chain uses TRBV18 and TRBJ2-7, with D perhaps matching TRBD1 or TRBD2 (5 bases each). CDR1 and CDR2 (germline): KGHSH, LQKENI. This CDR3 is built from 13 residues. V lost 2 bases and J lost 5, with 10 bases in between. The CDR3 DNA sequence: TGTGCCAGCTCACCAAGCAGGGACCACGAGCAGTACTTC. The encoded protein is CASSPSRDHEQYF.

A few counts support this clonotype. This rearrangement joins TRBV12-3 or TRBV12-4 to TRBJ1-5, with 10 bases aligning to TRBD1. J lost 5 bases, V lost 6 bases, and 7 bases had no gene match. The length of the CDR3 is 15 residues. The CDR3 loop is CASRAGQGGYQPQHF. CDR3 bases: TGTGCCAGCAGGGCCGGACAGGGGGGGTATCAGCCCCAGCATTTT.

This clonotype has just a few counts. The chain combines TRBV5-1 with TRBJ1-6; D gene unclear. The V gene lost 0 bases and the J gene lost 10 bases, with 11 bases spanning the gap. CDR3 length: 14 residues. Germline CDR1 is SGHRS and CDR2 is YFSETQ. The CDR3 loop is CASSLEMGDSPLHF. In DNA form, the CDR3 reads TGCGCCAGCAGCTTGGAGATGGGTGACTCACCCCTCCACTTT.

Only a few counts were recorded for this clonotype. The chain combines TRBV19 with TRBJ1-5, with no clear D. The CDR3 sequence is 16 residues long. V lost 7 bases, J lost 5 bases, and 21 bases lay in between. From germline, CDR1 is LNHDA and CDR2 SQIVND (reference sequence). CDR3 sequence (DNA): TGTGCCAGTACCATAGGACGGCAAAGTACCCATCAGCCCCAGCATTTT. This gives the protein CASTIGRQSTHQPQHF.

This clonotype occurred many times. The V gene is TRBV3-1, the J gene TRBJ2-5, with D possibly TRBD1 on 5 matching bases. The germline CDR1 and CDR2 sequences are LGHDT and YNNKEL (reference sequence). The length of the CDR3 is 17 residues. Trimming took 4 bases from V and 5 from J, leaving 23 bases between them. CDR3 in amino acids: CASSPKIRVLSSETQYF. The DNA of the CDR3 is TGTGCCAGCAGCCCCAAAATCAGGGTCCTGTCGTCGGAGACCCAGTACTTC.

This clonotype was observed at least ten times. The V and J genes are TRBV7-8 and TRBJ2-3, with D possibly being TRBD1 (5 bases). This CDR3 has 14 amino acids. CDR1 is SGHVS, CDR2 FQNEAQ, per germline. V was shortened by 5 bases and J by 2 bases, with 11 bases between the two germline ends. Here the CDR3 reads CASSPHRTTDTQYF. CDR3 nucleotide sequence: TGTGCCAGCAGCCCCCACAGGACCACAGATACGCAGTATTTT.